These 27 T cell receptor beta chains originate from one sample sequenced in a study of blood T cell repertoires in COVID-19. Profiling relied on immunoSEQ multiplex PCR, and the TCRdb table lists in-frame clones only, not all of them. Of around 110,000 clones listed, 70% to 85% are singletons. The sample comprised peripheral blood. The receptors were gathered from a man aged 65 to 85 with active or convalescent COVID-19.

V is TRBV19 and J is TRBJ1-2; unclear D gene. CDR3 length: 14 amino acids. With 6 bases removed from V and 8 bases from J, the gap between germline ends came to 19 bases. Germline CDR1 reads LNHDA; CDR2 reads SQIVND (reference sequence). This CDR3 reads CASSRGLVPGGYTF. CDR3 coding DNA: TGTGCCAGTAGCCGAGGGCTTGTCCCTGGGGGCTACACCTTC.

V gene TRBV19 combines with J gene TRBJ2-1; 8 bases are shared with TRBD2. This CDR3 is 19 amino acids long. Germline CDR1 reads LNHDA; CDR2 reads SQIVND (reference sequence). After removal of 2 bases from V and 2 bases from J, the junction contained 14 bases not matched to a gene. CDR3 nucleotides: TGTGCCAGTAGTATATCGGGGCAGCGGGAGATATTGGCCTACAATGAGCAGTTCTTC. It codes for CASSISGQREILAYNEQFF.

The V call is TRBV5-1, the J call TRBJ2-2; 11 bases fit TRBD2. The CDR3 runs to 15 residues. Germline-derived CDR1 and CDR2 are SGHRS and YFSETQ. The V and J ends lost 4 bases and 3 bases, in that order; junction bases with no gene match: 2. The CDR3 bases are TGCGCCAGCAGCCTAGCGGGGGGATACACCGGGGAGCTGTTTTTT. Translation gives CASSLAGGYTGELFF.

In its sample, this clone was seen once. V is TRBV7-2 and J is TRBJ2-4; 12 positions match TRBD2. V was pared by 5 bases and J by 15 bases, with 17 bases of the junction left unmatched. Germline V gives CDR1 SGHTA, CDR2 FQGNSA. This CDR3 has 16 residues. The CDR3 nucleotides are TGTGCCAGCAGCCAAGTACTAGCGGGGGGCCCCCGAGAGGTGTACTTC. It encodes CASSQVLAGGPREVYF.

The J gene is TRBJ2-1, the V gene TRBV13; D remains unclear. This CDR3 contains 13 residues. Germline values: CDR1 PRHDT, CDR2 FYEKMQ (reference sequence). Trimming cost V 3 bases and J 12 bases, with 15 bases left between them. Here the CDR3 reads CASSFARTLLQFF. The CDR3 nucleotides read TGTGCCAGCAGCTTCGCGCGCACTCTGCTGCAGTTCTTC.

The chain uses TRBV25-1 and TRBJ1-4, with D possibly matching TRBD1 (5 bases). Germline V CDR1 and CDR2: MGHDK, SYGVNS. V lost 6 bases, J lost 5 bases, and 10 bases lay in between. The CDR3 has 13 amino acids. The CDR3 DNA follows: TGTGCCAGCAGATCGACAGCAAATGAAAAACTGTTTTTT. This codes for CASRSTANEKLFF.

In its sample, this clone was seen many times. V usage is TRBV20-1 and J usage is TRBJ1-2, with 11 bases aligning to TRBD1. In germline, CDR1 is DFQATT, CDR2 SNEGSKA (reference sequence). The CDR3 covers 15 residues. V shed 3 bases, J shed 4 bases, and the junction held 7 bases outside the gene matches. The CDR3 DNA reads TGCAGTGCTAGTCCAGGACAGGGGGCTTCCTATGGCTACACCTTC. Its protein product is CSASPGQGASYGYTF.

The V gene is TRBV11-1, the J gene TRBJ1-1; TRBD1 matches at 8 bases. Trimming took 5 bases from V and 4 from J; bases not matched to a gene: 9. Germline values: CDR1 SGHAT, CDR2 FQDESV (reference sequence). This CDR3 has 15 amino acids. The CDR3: CASSRRRTGGTEAFF. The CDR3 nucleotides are TGTGCCAGCAGCCGCAGGAGAACAGGGGGCACTGAAGCTTTCTTT.

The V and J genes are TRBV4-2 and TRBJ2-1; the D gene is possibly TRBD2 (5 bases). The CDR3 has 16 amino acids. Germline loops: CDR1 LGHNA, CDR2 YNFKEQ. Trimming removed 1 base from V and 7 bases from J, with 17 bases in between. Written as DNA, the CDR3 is TGTGCCAGCAGCCAAGTCCAGGCAAAAACTAGTAATGAGCAGTTCTTC. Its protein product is CASSQVQAKTSNEQFF.

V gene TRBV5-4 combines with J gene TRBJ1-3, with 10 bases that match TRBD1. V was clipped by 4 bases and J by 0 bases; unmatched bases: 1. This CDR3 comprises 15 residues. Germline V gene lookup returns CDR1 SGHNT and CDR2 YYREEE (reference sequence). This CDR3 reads CASSRTGGSGNTIYF. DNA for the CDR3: TGTGCCAGCAGCCGGACAGGGGGCTCTGGAAACACCATATATTTT.

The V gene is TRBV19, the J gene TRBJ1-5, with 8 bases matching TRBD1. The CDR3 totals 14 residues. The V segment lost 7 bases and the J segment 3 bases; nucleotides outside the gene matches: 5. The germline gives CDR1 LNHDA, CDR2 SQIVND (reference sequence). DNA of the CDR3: TGTGCCAGTAACAGGGGGGGTCCCAATCAGCCCCAGCATTTT. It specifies CASNRGGPNQPQHF.

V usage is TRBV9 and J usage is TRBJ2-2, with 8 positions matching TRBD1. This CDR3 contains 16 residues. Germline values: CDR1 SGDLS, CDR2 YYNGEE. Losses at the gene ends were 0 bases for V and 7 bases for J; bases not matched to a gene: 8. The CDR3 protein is CASSVAGRGRGGELFF. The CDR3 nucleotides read TGTGCCAGCAGCGTAGCCGGCAGGGGGCGCGGCGGGGAGCTGTTTTTT.

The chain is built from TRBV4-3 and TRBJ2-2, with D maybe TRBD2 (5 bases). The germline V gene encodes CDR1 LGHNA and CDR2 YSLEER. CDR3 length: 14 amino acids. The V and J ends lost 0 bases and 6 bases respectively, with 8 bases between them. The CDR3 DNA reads TGCGCCAGCAGCCAAGATAGAGGGTCCGGGGAGCTGTTTTTT. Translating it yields CASSQDRGSGELFF.

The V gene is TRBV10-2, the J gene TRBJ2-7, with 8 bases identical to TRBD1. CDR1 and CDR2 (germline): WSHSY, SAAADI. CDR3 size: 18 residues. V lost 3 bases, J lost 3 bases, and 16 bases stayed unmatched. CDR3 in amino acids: CASSEYGDRGVLGYEQYF. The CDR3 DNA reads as TGCGCCAGCAGTGAATATGGAGACAGGGGAGTCCTCGGCTACGAGCAGTACTTC.

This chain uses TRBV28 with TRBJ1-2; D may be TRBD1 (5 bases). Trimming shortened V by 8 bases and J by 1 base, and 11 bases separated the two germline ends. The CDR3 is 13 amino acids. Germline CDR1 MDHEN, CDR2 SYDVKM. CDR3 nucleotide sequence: TGTGCCAGCCGTCGACAGAATAACTATGGCTACACCTTC. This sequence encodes CASRRQNNYGYTF.

This chain's CDR3 is CASSRTGARSPLHF. CDR3 DNA: TGTGCCAGCAGCCGGACAGGGGCGCGTTCACCCCTCCACTTT. The rearrangement links TRBV6-2 or TRBV6-3 to TRBJ1-6; 9 nucleotides align to TRBD1. In germline, CDR1 is MNHEY, CDR2 SVGEGT. The J segment lost 9 bases and the V segment lost 6 bases, leaving 6 bases of the junction unmatched. This CDR3 has 14 residues.

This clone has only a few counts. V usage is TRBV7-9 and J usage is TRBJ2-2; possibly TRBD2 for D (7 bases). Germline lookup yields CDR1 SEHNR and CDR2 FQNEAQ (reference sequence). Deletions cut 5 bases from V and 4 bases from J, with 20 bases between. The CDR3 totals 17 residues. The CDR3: CASSPSRGGMGTGELFF. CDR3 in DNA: TGTGCCAGCAGCCCATCGAGGGGGGGCATGGGCACCGGGGAGCTGTTTTTT.

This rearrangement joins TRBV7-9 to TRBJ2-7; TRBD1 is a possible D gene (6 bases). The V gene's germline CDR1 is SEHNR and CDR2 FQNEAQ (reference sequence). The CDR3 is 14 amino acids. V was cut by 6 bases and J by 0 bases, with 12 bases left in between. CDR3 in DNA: TGTGCCAGCAGACTCGGGACACTCTCCTACGAGCAGTACTTC. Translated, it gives CASRLGTLSYEQYF.

The CDR3, as DNA: TGTGCCAGCAGCTTAGAGGCTAGCGGGGAAACCCAGTACTTC. Translation gives CASSLEASGETQYF. The rearrangement links TRBV7-2 to TRBJ2-5; 9 nucleotides agree with TRBD2. Per germline, CDR1 SGHTA and CDR2 FQGNSA. The CDR3 is 14 residues long. V lost 1 base to trimming and J lost 8 bases; unmatched junction nucleotides: 5.

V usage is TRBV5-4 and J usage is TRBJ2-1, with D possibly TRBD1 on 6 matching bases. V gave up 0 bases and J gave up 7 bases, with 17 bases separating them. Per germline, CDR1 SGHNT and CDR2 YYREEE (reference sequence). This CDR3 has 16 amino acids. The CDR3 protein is CASSLGSDSARNEQFF. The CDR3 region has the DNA TGTGCCAGCAGCTTGGGGTCGGACAGCGCCAGGAATGAGCAGTTCTTC.

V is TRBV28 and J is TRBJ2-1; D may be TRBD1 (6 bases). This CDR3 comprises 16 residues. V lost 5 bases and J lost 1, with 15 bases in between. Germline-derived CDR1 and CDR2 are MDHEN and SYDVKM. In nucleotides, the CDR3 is TGTGCCAGCAGTCCCCCTGGGGGCCTGTCCTACAATGAGCAGTTCTTC. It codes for CASSPPGGLSYNEQFF.

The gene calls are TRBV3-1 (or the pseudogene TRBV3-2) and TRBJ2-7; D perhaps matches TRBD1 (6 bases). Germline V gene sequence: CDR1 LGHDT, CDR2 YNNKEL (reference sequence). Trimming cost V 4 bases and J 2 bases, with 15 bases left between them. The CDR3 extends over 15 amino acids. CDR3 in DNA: TGTGCCAGCAGCCTTGGACAGAGTGGGACCTACGAGCAGTACTTC. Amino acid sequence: CASSLGQSGTYEQYF.

CDR3 protein: CASSLDSQGNTEAFF. The CDR3 DNA sequence: TGTGCCAGCAGTTTGGACAGCCAGGGGAATACTGAAGCTTTCTTT. The chain is built from TRBV2 and TRBJ1-1, with a tentative D call TRBD1 (6 bases). Trimming removed 5 bases from V and 5 bases from J, with 18 bases in between. This CDR3 has 15 amino acids. Germline V gene sequence: CDR1 SNHLY, CDR2 FYNNEI.

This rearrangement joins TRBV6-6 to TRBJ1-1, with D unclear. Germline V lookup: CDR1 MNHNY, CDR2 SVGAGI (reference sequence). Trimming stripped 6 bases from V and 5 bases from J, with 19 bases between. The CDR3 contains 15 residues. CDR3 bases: TGTGCCAGCAGCCAAACTCAGGTGCGGGTTACTGAAGCTTTCTTT. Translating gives CASSQTQVRVTEAFF.

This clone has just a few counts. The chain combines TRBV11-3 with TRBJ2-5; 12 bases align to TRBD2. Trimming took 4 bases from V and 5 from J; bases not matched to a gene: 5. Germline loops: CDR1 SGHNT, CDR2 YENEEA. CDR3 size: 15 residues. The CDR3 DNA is TGTGCCAGCAGCTCTAGCGGGGGGGCCCTGGAGACCCAGTACTTC. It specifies CASSSSGGALETQYF. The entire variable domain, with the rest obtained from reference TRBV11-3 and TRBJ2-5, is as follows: EAGVVQSPRYKIIEKKQPVAFWCNPISGHNTLYWYLQNLGQGPELLIRYENEEAVDDSQLPKDRFSAERLKGVDSTLKIQPAELGDSAVYLCASSSSGGALETQYFGPGTRLLVL.

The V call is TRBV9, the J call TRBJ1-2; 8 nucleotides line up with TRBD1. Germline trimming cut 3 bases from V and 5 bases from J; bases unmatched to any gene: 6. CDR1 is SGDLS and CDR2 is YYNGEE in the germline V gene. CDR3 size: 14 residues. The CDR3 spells CASSADDRGYGYTF. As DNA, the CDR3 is TGTGCCAGCAGCGCCGACGACAGGGGATATGGCTACACCTTC.

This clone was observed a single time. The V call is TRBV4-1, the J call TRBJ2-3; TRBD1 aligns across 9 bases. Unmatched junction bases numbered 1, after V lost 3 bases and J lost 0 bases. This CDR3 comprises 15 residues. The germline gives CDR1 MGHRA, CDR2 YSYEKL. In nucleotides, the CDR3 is TGCGCCAGCAGCCAGGGACAGGGAAGCACAGATACGCAGTATTTT. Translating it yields CASSQGQGSTDTQYF.